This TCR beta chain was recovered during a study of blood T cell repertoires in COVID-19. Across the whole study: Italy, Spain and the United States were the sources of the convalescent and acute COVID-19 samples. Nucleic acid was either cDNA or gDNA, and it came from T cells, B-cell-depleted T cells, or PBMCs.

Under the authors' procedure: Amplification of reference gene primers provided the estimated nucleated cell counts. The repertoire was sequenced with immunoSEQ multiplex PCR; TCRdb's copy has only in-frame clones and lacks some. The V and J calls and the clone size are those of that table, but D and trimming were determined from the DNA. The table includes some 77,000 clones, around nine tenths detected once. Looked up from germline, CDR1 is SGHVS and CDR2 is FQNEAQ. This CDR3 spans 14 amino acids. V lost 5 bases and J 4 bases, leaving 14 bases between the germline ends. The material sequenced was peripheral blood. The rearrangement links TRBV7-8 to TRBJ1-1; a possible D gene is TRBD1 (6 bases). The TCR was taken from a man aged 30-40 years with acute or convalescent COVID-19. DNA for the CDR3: TGTGCCAGCAGCCCCGTTAGGGGGGGCACTGAAGCTTTCTTT. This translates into CASSPVRGGTEAFF.